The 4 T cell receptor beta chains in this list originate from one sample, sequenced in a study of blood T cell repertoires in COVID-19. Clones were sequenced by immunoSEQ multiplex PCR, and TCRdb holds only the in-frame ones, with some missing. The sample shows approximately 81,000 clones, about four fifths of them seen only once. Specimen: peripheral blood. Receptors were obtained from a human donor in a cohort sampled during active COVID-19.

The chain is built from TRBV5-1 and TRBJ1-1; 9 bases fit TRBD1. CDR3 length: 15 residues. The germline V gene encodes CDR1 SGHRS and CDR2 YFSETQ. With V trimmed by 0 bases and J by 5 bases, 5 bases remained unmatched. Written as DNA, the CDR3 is TGCGCCAGCAGCTTGGGGTACAGGGGGCGAACTGAAGCTTTCTTT. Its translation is CASSLGYRGRTEAFF.

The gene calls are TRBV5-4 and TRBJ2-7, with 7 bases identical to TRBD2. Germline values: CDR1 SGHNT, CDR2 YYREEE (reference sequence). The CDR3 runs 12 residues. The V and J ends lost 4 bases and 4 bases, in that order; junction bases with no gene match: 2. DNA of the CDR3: TGTGCCAGCAGCCCGGGGGGTTACGAGCAGTACTTC. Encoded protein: CASSPGGYEQYF. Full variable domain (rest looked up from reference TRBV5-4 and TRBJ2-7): ETGVTQSPTHLIKTRGQQVTLRCSSQSGHNTVSWYQQALGQGPQFIFQYYREEENGRGNFPPRFSGLQFPNYSSELNVNALELDDSALYLCASSPGGYEQYFGPGTRLTVT.

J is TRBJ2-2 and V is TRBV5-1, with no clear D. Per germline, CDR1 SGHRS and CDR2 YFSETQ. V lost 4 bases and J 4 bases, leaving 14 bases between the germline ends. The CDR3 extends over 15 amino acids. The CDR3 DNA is TGCGCCAGCAGCCCCCCACCGCCGAGCACCGGGGAGCTGTTTTTT. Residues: CASSPPPPSTGELFF.

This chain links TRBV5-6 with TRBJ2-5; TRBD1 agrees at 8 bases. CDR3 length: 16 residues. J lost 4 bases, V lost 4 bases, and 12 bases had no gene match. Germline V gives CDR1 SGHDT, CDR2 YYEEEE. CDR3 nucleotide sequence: TGTGCCAGCAGCCCCGTACGAGACAGGGGACGAGAGACCCAGTACTTC. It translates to CASSPVRDRGRETQYF.